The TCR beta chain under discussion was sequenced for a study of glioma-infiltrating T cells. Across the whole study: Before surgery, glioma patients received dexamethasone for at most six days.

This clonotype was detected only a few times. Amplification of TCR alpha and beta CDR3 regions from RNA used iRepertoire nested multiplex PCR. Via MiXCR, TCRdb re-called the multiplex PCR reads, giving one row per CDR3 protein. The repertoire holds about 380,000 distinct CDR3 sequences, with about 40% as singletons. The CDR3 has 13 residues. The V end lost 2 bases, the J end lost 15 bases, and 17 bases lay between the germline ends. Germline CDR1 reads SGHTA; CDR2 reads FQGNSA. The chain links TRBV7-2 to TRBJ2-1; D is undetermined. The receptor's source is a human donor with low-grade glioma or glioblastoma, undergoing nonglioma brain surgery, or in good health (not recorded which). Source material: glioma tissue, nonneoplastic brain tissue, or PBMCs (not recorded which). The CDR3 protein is CASSLSLYNRPFF. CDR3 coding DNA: TGTGCCAGCAGCTTATCCCTCTACAATAGGCCGTTCTTC.